At least ten counts were recorded for the clone carrying this T cell receptor (beta chain). The data were taken from a study of blood T cells in healthy people across ages. Primers used in a second PCR of roughly 6 to 12 cycles were a sample-barcoded 5' primer and a J-beta primer mix. MiXCR, applied by TCRdb to the 5' RACE reads, yields one record per CDR3 protein. The repertoire holds around 900,000 distinct CDR3 sequences, less than 35% seen once, with about 18% in the top ten. V shed 1 base and J 0 bases; nucleotides not matched to a gene: 20. The CDR3 covers 22 residues. Germline V lookup: CDR1 LGHNA, CDR2 YSLEER.

The clonotype was recovered from a woman older than 75 in good health. The sequenced material came from blood. The chain employs TRBV4-3 and TRBJ2-4; 8 positions match TRBD1. In DNA, the CDR3 is TGCGCCAGCAGCCAAGTCCGGATCCTTCGGGACAGGACTAATTTAGCCAAAAACATTCAGTACTTC. Amino acids: CASSQVRILRDRTNLAKNIQYF.